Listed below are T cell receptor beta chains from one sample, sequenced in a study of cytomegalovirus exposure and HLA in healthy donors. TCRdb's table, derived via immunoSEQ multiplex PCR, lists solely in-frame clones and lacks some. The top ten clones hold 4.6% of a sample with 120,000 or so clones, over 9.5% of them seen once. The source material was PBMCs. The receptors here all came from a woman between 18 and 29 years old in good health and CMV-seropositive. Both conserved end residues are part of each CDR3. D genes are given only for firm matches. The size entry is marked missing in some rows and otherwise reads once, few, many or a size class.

CASSYSPGTSNQPQHF	TGTGCCAGCAGTTATTCACCGGGTACTAGCAATCAGCCCCAGCATTTT	.	few	TRBJ1-5	TRBV6-9
CASSGQGALNEQFF	TGTGCCAGCAGCGGACAGGGGGCACTTAATGAGCAGTTCTTC	TRBD1	.	TRBJ2-1	TRBV27
CASSLKGVGEQFF	TGTGCCAGCAGTTTAAAGGGGGTCGGGGAGCAGTTCTTC	.	.	TRBJ2-1	TRBV27
CASTDRVRGEQYF	TGTGCCAGTACGGACAGGGTAAGGGGCGAGCAGTACTTC	TRBD1	few	TRBJ2-7	TRBV27
CASSKGQNTEAFF	TGTGCCAGCAGCAAGGGACAGAACACTGAAGCTTTCTTT	.	few	TRBJ1-1	TRBV6-4
CASSELGQDLYGYTF	TGTGCCAGCAGTGAACTAGGACAGGACCTCTATGGCTACACCTTC	TRBD1	few	TRBJ1-2	TRBV6-1
CASRGPGTGGSYTF	TGTGCCAGCAGGGGCCCGGGGACAGGGGGCTCGTACACCTTC	TRBD1	.	TRBJ1-2	TRBV6-1
CAIRESGQGSYEQYF	TGTGCCATCAGGGAGTCGGGACAAGGCTCCTACGAGCAGTACTTC	.	.	TRBJ2-7	TRBV10-3
CASSLASGRLSEQYF	TGTGCCAGCAGCTTAGCGAGCGGGAGGTTATCCGAGCAGTACTTC	TRBD2	.	TRBJ2-7	TRBV7-8
CASSVSSGGYNEQFF	TGTGCCAGCAGTGTTTCAAGCGGGGGCTACAATGAGCAGTTCTTC	TRBD2	.	TRBJ2-1	TRBV6-4
CATAPGAMNTEAFF	TGCGCCACCGCTCCAGGGGCTATGAACACTGAAGCTTTCTTT	.	few	TRBJ1-1	TRBV5-1
CASSQTGMEQPQHF	TGTGCCAGCAGTCAAACAGGGATGGAACAGCCCCAGCATTTT	.	.	TRBJ1-5	TRBV25-1
CASSFASGTGELFF	TGTGCCAGCAGCTTCGCTAGCGGGACCGGGGAGCTGTTTTTT	TRBD2	few	TRBJ2-2	TRBV7-9
CASSCFQRGQGPYEQYF	TGTGCCAGCAGCTGTTTTCAGAGGGGACAGGGCCCCTACGAGCAGTACTTC	TRBD1	few	TRBJ2-7	TRBV7-9
CATQRAGEGGYTF	TGTGCCACCCAACGGGCAGGGGAGGGCGGCTACACCTTC	.	.	TRBJ1-2	TRBV10-3